This passage covers 21 T cell receptor beta chains from one sample sequenced in a study of T cells in Graves' hyperthyroidism and ophthalmopathy. TCR beta CDR3 sequences were amplified from RNA transcripts. TCR CDR3 underwent first-round RT-PCR with the HTBI primer set. TCRdb re-analysed the multiplex PCR reads in MiXCR, keeping a single row per CDR3 protein. The sample contains around 420,000 distinct CDR3 sequences, 15% to 19% of which appear only once. Sequenced: blood. Receptors were obtained from a woman aged 18-30 years with Graves' hyperthyroidism.

The chain employs TRBV11-1 and TRBJ2-3; D remains unclear. The germline gives CDR1 SGHAT, CDR2 FQDESV (reference sequence). The CDR3 extends over 13 amino acids. The ends were cut back, 4 bases at V and 4 bases at J, with 9 bases in the middle. DNA for the CDR3: TGTGCCAGCAGCTACGGGTTCGCAGATACGCAGTATTTT. Translated, it gives CASSYGFADTQYF.

Note on this clonotype: A much larger clone lies a single base off, so this may be a read error. The conserved phenylalanine or tryptophan is not found at the CDR3 terminus, so this likely reflects a read error. The chain uses TRBV19 and TRBJ1-6; 7 bases are a match to TRBD1. The germline CDR1 and CDR2 sequences are LNHDA and SQIVND (reference sequence). The ends lost 6 bases at V and 6 bases at J; junction bases unmatched: 8. CDR3 size: 15 residues. In DNA form, the CDR3 reads TGTGCCAGTAGAACGGACAGGTCCGGTAATTCACCCCTCCACCTT. Encoded protein: CASRTDRSGNSPLHL.

This clonotype appeared many times. The chain is built from TRBV20-1 and TRBJ2-3, with 9 positions matching TRBD2. This CDR3 region has 15 residues. CDR1 is DFQATT and CDR2 is SNEGSKA in the germline V gene (reference sequence). The J segment lost 3 bases and the V segment lost 3 bases, leaving 7 bases of the junction unmatched. The CDR3 loop is CSASARTSVTDTQYF. As DNA, the CDR3 is TGCAGTGCTAGCGCTCGGACTAGCGTTACAGATACGCAGTATTTT.

This clonotype was observed at least ten times. This chain links TRBV3-1 with TRBJ2-2; D is perhaps TRBD2 (5 bases). Germline V lookup: CDR1 LGHDT, CDR2 YNNKEL (reference sequence). Trimming removed 4 bases at V and 5 bases at J, with 11 bases between. This CDR3 has 14 amino acids. This CDR3 is CASSPTSGTGELFF. DNA of the CDR3: TGTGCCAGCAGCCCCACCTCGGGGACCGGGGAGCTGTTTTTT.

This chain uses TRBV7-6 with TRBJ2-3, with TRBD2 identical over 8 bases. Germline CDR1 and CDR2: SGHVS and FNYEAQ. J lost 2 bases, V lost 1 base, and 11 bases had no gene match. The CDR3 length is 18 residues. The CDR3 sequence is CASSLVPPGLDTTDTQYF. In DNA form, the CDR3 reads TGTGCCAGCAGCTTAGTTCCCCCGGGACTAGATACCACAGATACGCAGTATTTT.

In its sample, this clonotype was seen many times. V is TRBV5-1 and J is TRBJ2-7; 12 nucleotides align to TRBD1. Trimming at V came to 0 bases and at J to 6 bases, leaving 4 bases not matched to a gene. Germline CDR1 is SGHRS and CDR2 is YFSETQ. This CDR3 spans 15 amino acids. CDR3 in DNA: TGCGCCAGCAGCTTGGAAGGGACAGGGGGCTCCGAGCAGTACTTC. Residues: CASSLEGTGGSEQYF.

This clonotype was detected many times. The chain links TRBV30 to TRBJ2-7; possible D gene TRBD2, 7 bases. With 0 bases removed from V and 3 bases from J, the gap between germline ends came to 18 bases. The CDR3 has 16 amino acids. Germline loops: CDR1 GTSNPN, CDR2 SVGIG (reference sequence). CDR3 coding DNA: TGTGCCTGGAGTGTACGGGGGGATACAGGGAGCTACGAGCAGTACTTC. It specifies CAWSVRGDTGSYEQYF.

Note on this clonotype: The junction and the germline gene differ at one end; a read error may be behind it. The chain employs TRBV2 and TRBJ2-1; 10 nucleotides match TRBD2. CDR1 and CDR2 from the germline V gene are SNHLY and FYNNEI. The CDR3 spans 15 residues. DNA of the CDR3: TGTGCCAGCAGGGCGGGACTAGCGAACTACGATGAGCAGTTCTTC. Amino acid sequence: CASRAGLANYDEQFF.

CDR3 amino acids: CASSLDRIPTNEKLFF. The DNA of the CDR3 is TGTGCCAGTAGTCTTGACAGGATCCCAACTAATGAAAAACTGTTTTTT. This chain joins TRBV19 and TRBJ1-4, with D perhaps TRBD1 (6 bases). From germline, CDR1 is LNHDA and CDR2 SQIVND (reference sequence). The CDR3 loop spans 16 amino acids. V was clipped by 5 bases and J by 0 bases, with 13 bases between them.

This clonotype was counted between two and nine times. V usage is TRBV9 and J usage is TRBJ1-2, with D unclear. V lost 4 bases to trimming and J lost 4 bases, with 20 bases between them. The germline V gene has CDR1 SGDLS and CDR2 YYNGEE. The CDR3 is made up of 16 amino acids. CDR3 nucleotides: TGTGCCAGCAGCATGGAGGACTTCCCCCCTTTCTATGGCTACACCTTC. This gives the protein CASSMEDFPPFYGYTF.

This clonotype was picked up many times. The chain links TRBV27 to TRBJ2-1; D might be TRBD1 (5 bases). V lost 1 base and J 0 bases, leaving 13 bases between the germline ends. Germline V gene data show CDR1 as MNHEY and CDR2 as SMNVEV (reference sequence). The CDR3 has 17 amino acids. The CDR3 coding sequence is TGTGCCAGCAGTTTATTCCAGGGCCCGAGCTCCTACAATGAGCAGTTCTTC. Translation: CASSLFQGPSSYNEQFF.

The CDR3 spells CASSLGGTGVHYEQYF. As DNA, the CDR3 is TGCGCCAGCAGCTTGGGAGGGACAGGGGTCCACTACGAGCAGTACTTC. The chain combines TRBV5-1 with TRBJ2-7, with TRBD1 identical over 10 bases. The CDR3 is 16 amino acids. Germline CDR1 is SGHRS and CDR2 is YFSETQ. V dropped 0 bases and J dropped 3; count of bases not matched to a gene: 6.

This chain links TRBV5-1 with TRBJ1-6; no firm D call. The CDR3 has 16 residues. Germline CDR1 and CDR2: SGHRS and YFSETQ. The ends were cut back, 0 bases at V and 2 bases at J, with 9 bases in the middle. CDR3 sequence reads: CASSLEGSTYNSPLHF. The CDR3 region has the DNA TGCGCCAGCAGCTTGGAGGGATCCACCTATAATTCACCCCTCCACTTT. The full variable domain, its missing parts supplied by reference TRBV5-1 and TRBJ1-6, is KAGVTQTPRYLIKTRGQQVTLSCSPISGHRSVSWYQQTPGQGLQFLFEYFSETQRNKGNFPGRFSGRQFSNSRSEMNVSTLELGDSALYLCASSLEGSTYNSPLHFGNGTRLTVT.

The sample holds many counts of this clonotype. J is TRBJ2-3 and V is TRBV7-8; D not certain. Germline V CDR1 and CDR2: SGHVS, FQNEAQ. CDR3 size: 15 residues. Trimming left V 1 base short and J 6 bases short, with 14 bases between. Here the CDR3 reads CASSLVASLGDTQYF. As DNA, the CDR3 is TGTGCCAGCAGCTTAGTGGCTTCCTTAGGCGATACGCAGTATTTT.

As to this clonotype: A much more abundant neighbour one base away suggests this may be a read error. DNA of the CDR3: TGTGCCAGCAGCTTAATCGGGGGGGGGTTCCAAGAGACCCAGTACTTC. Its translation is CASSLIGGGFQETQYF. The chain recombines TRBV7-6 with TRBJ2-5; TRBD2 agrees at 8 bases. The germline V gene encodes CDR1 SGHVS and CDR2 FNYEAQ. V was clipped by 2 bases and J by 1 base; unmatched bases: 6. The CDR3 totals 16 residues.

This clonotype has a count of ten or more. The V gene is TRBV18, the J gene TRBJ2-1, with 10 bases identical to TRBD2. Germline assignment: CDR1 KGHSH and CDR2 LQKENI. The CDR3 has 16 amino acids. J lost 4 bases, V lost 3 bases, and 6 bases had no gene match. CDR3: CASSPILAGFYNEQFF. The CDR3 nucleotides read TGTGCCAGCTCACCTATACTAGCGGGGTTTTACAATGAGCAGTTCTTC.

This clonotype turned up a few times. This clone may be a read error of a much larger clone one base away. The DNA for the CDR3 is TGCAGCGTGGGCAGCTCGGGAGGTACCGGGGAGCTGGTTTTT. It translates to CSVGSSGGTGELVF. V gene TRBV29-1 combines with J gene TRBJ2-2, with 7 nucleotides matching TRBD2. The CDR3 consists of 14 residues. Germline V gene data show CDR1 as SQVTM and CDR2 as ANQGSEA.

This clonotype was seen ten or more times. The chain joins TRBV12-3 or TRBV12-4 to TRBJ1-5; D gene uncertain. Between the trimmed V and J ends, which lost 2 bases and 6 bases, there was a span of 8 bases. The CDR3 is 13 amino acids. CDR3 coding DNA: TGTGCCAGCAGTTTACAGCAAGGTCAGCCCCAGCATTTT. Its translation: CASSLQQGQPQHF.

Notes on this clonotype: One base away lies a much larger clone, so this may be a sequencing read error. The chain recombines TRBV9 with TRBJ2-5, with D possibly TRBD1 on 6 matching bases. Germline CDR1 is SGDLS and CDR2 is YYNGEE. V lost 7 bases, J lost 3 bases, and 16 bases lay in between. The CDR3 has 14 amino acids. The CDR3 region has the DNA TGTGCCAGCGGCGAGGGGGAGCGGAAAGAGACCCAGTACTTC. It translates to CASGEGERKETQYF.

This clonotype was recorded many times. The chain joins TRBV6-1 to TRBJ2-7, with 13 bases that match TRBD2. The trim removed 5 bases at V and 2 bases at J, leaving 9 bases unmatched. The germline CDR1 and CDR2 sequences are MNHNS and SASEGT. The CDR3 loop spans 17 amino acids. CDR3 protein: CASSSPSGLAGTYEQYF. The CDR3 nucleotides read TGTGCCAGCAGTTCCCCTTCGGGACTAGCGGGGACCTACGAGCAGTACTTC.

This clonotype was picked up many times. This sequence joins TRBV20-1 and TRBJ2-1, with TRBD2 matching 8 bases. The germline gives CDR1 DFQATT, CDR2 SNEGSKA (reference sequence). The J segment lost 2 bases and the V segment lost 5 bases, leaving 14 bases of the junction unmatched. This CDR3 has 17 residues. The CDR3 sequence: CSAPSQRGSGPYNEQFF. The CDR3 DNA follows: TGCAGTGCTCCTAGCCAGCGGGGGTCAGGTCCCTACAATGAGCAGTTCTTC.